Sequencing of this T cell receptor beta chain was carried out in a study of long-term antiretroviral therapy in people with HIV. Broader study findings: Dominating the repertoire at all time points were the clones that expanded before ART.

At survey level, the immunoSEQ assay was run in its v3.0 version. Sequencing used immunoSEQ multiplex PCR; TCRdb keeps in-frame clones, though not all of them. The table includes around 18,000 clones, approximately 92% detected once. On this clone itself: Its cognate antigen is unknown.

Germline lookup yields CDR1 SGHRS and CDR2 YFSETQ. J lost 4 bases, V lost 4 bases, and 8 bases had no gene match. This CDR3 has 15 amino acids. The chain joins TRBV5-1 to TRBJ1-1, with 9 bases aligning to TRBD1. This TCR derives from a man between 45 and 60 years old with HIV. Sequenced here: unsorted PBMCs, sampled 4.2 years after starting antiretroviral therapy. Written as DNA, the CDR3 is TGCGCCAGCAGCCTGTATCCGGGACAGGGCACTGAAGCTTTCTTT. This sequence encodes CASSLYPGQGTEAFF. Filled out from reference TRBV5-1 and TRBJ1-1, the complete variable domain reads KAGVTQTPRYLIKTRGQQVTLSCSPISGHRSVSWYQQTPGQGLQFLFEYFSETQRNKGNFPGRFSGRQFSNSRSEMNVSTLELGDSALYLCASSLYPGQGTEAFFGQGTRLTVV.